Following are 15 T cell receptor beta chains from one sample sequenced in a study of blood T cell repertoires in COVID-19. The table came from immunoSEQ multiplex PCR; TCRdb's copy has only in-frame clones and leaves some out. The data show some 180,000 clones, about 85% seen once. The material sequenced was PBMCs or T cells enriched from blood (not recorded which). These receptors all stem from a woman aged 40-49 years in a cohort exposed to, infected with or recovered from COVID-19 (not recorded which).

CDR3 residues: CASSFHAGANYGYTF. DNA for the CDR3: TGTGCCAGCAGTTTTCATGCAGGGGCTAACTATGGCTACACCTTC. The chain has TRBV27 and TRBJ1-2; tentative D call: TRBD1 (6 bases). The CDR3 extends over 15 amino acids. Germline CDR1 reads MNHEY; CDR2 reads SMNVEV (reference sequence). The V end lost 3 bases, the J end lost 0 bases, and 11 bases lay between the germline ends.

This CDR3 reads CASSLLVKQQPQHF. Here the CDR3 DNA reads TGTGCCAGCAGCTTATTGGTCAAGCAACAGCCCCAGCATTTT. The chain combines TRBV5-5 with TRBJ1-5, with D hard to call. The ends were cut back, 2 bases at V and 7 bases at J, with 13 bases in the middle. This CDR3 spans 14 amino acids. Per germline, CDR1 SGHKS and CDR2 YYEKEE (reference sequence).

V and J are TRBV6-5 and TRBJ1-2; D is ambiguous. Deletions cut 10 bases from V and 4 bases from J, with 16 bases between. Germline lookup yields CDR1 MNHEY and CDR2 SVGAGI. There are 13 residues in the CDR3. This CDR3 reads CAISPGGSYGYTF. CDR3 DNA sequence: TGTGCCATTTCCCCTGGCGGCTCCTATGGCTACACCTTC.

This chain links TRBV14 with TRBJ1-2; D is uncertain. Germline CDR1 is SGHDN and CDR2 is FVKESK. This CDR3 spans 16 amino acids. Deletions cut 0 bases from V and 0 bases from J, with 11 bases between. The chain's CDR3 is CASSQDLNSANYGYTF. The CDR3 nucleotides are TGTGCCAGCAGCCAAGATCTCAACAGTGCTAACTATGGCTACACCTTC. Full variable domain (rest looked up from reference TRBV14 and TRBJ1-2): EAGVTQFPSHSVIEKGQTVTLRCDPISGHDNLYWYRRVMGKEIKFLLHFVKESKQDESGMPNNRFLAERTGGTYSTLKVQPAELEDSGVYFCASSQDLNSANYGYTFGSGTRLTVV.

The chain carries TRBV29-1 and TRBJ1-1; D perhaps matches TRBD1 (5 bases). The CDR3 spans 14 residues. V gave up 6 bases and J gave up 5 bases, with 19 bases separating them. The germline V gene has CDR1 SQVTM and CDR2 ANQGSEA. For the CDR3, the DNA is TGCAGCGTCGCGGTGGGGGGGGTATATACTGAAGCTTTCTTT. Protein: CSVAVGGVYTEAFF.

V and J are TRBV30 and TRBJ2-5; 7 positions agree with TRBD2. V lost 0 bases to trimming and J lost 0 bases; unmatched junction nucleotides: 4. CDR3 length: 15 amino acids. From germline, CDR1 is GTSNPN and CDR2 SVGIG (reference sequence). The CDR3 protein is CAWSVDSGYQETQYF. The CDR3, as DNA: TGTGCCTGGAGTGTGGATAGCGGGTACCAAGAGACCCAGTACTTC.

The chain links TRBV7-9 to TRBJ1-1, with D maybe TRBD1 (5 bases). CDR3 length: 12 residues. The germline V gene has CDR1 SEHNR and CDR2 FQNEAQ (reference sequence). The V and J ends lost 5 bases and 6 bases respectively, with 10 bases between them. CDR3 loop: CASSTGHPEAFF. CDR3 in DNA: TGTGCCAGCAGCACAGGACACCCTGAAGCTTTCTTT.

The chain recombines TRBV2 with TRBJ1-5; 7 bases align to TRBD1. J gave up 2 bases and V 3 bases, and 4 bases lay outside the gene matches. The CDR3 consists of 15 residues. CDR1 is SNHLY and CDR2 is FYNNEI in the germline V gene. The CDR3 DNA follows: TGTGCCAGCAGTGATCTCGGGACAGGCAATCAGCCCCAGCATTTT. Residues: CASSDLGTGNQPQHF.

The chain uses TRBV11-3 and TRBJ1-4; the match to TRBD1 covers 8 bases. The V gene's germline CDR1 is SGHNT and CDR2 YENEEA. The CDR3 sequence is 17 residues long. V lost 4 bases to trimming and J lost 0 bases; unmatched junction nucleotides: 7. CDR3 bases: TGTGCCAGCAGCTCCGGACAGGGCCAGGCAACTAATGAAAAACTGTTTTTT. It is translated as CASSSGQGQATNEKLFF. The whole variable domain, remainder taken from reference TRBV11-3 and TRBJ1-4, is EAGVVQSPRYKIIEKKQPVAFWCNPISGHNTLYWYLQNLGQGPELLIRYENEEAVDDSQLPKDRFSAERLKGVDSTLKIQPAELGDSAVYLCASSSGQGQATNEKLFFGSGTQLSVL.

The chain is built from TRBV5-4 and TRBJ2-2; 8 bases align to TRBD1. Germline trimming cut 4 bases from V and 3 bases from J; bases unmatched to any gene: 5. This CDR3 spans 15 amino acids. CDR1 SGHNT and CDR2 YYREEE come from the germline V gene (reference sequence). CDR3 in DNA: TGTGCCAGCAGCGTCTTGACAGGGGACACCGGGGAGCTGTTTTTT. This translates into CASSVLTGDTGELFF.

This clone was counted only a few times. This chain connects TRBV11-2 to TRBJ2-7, with 7 positions matching TRBD1. This CDR3 is built from 15 residues. The germline V gene has CDR1 SGHAT and CDR2 FQNNGV. Trimming at V came to 5 bases and at J to 4 bases, leaving 11 bases not matched to a gene. CDR3 bases: TGTGCCAGCAGCCCGCTCCGGGGACAGATATACGAGCAGTACTTC. This translates into CASSPLRGQIYEQYF.

V is TRBV2 and J is TRBJ2-7; D perhaps matches TRBD2 (5 bases). V was shortened by 6 bases and J by 5 bases, with 29 bases between the two germline ends. Germline assignment: CDR1 SNHLY and CDR2 FYNNEI. The CDR3 extends over 18 amino acids. The CDR3 spells CASRTLSAGPRDYHEQYF. The CDR3 nucleotides are TGTGCCAGCAGAACCTTATCGGCCGGCCCGAGAGACTACCACGAGCAGTACTTC. The entire variable domain, with the rest obtained from reference TRBV2 and TRBJ2-7, is as follows: EPEVTQTPSHQVTQMGQEVILRCVPISNHLYFYWYRQILGQKVEFLVSFYNNEISEKSEIFDDQFSVERPDGSNFTLKIRSTKLEDSAMYFCASRTLSAGPRDYHEQYFGPGTRLTVT.

The chain joins TRBV9 to TRBJ2-1; 9 nucleotides agree with TRBD2. The germline V gene encodes CDR1 SGDLS and CDR2 YYNGEE. The V segment lost 3 bases and the J segment 0 bases; nucleotides outside the gene matches: 7. This CDR3 has 17 amino acids. The CDR3 sequence is CASSDPLAGSSYNEQFF. The CDR3 region has the DNA TGTGCCAGCAGCGACCCCCTAGCGGGGAGCTCCTACAATGAGCAGTTCTTC.

This clone was found a few times. The CDR3 DNA reads as TGTGCCAGTAGCCTGGGACAGGGGGCCCGTGGCTACACCTTC. As protein: CASSLGQGARGYTF. The chain combines TRBV19 with TRBJ1-2; 12 nucleotides agree with TRBD1. Per germline, CDR1 LNHDA and CDR2 SQIVND (reference sequence). The length of the CDR3 is 14 residues. Trimming removed 6 bases from V and 7 bases from J; junction bases left unmatched: 6.

This chain connects TRBV6-2 or TRBV6-3 to TRBJ2-1, with 9 nucleotides matching TRBD1. Germline V gene lookup returns CDR1 MNHEY and CDR2 SVGEGT. There are 19 residues in the CDR3. The ends lost 0 bases at V and 0 bases at J; junction bases unmatched: 9. Here the CDR3 reads CASSYSSGQGGTSYNEQFF. CDR3 coding DNA: TGTGCCAGCAGTTACTCTTCGGGACAGGGTGGGACCTCCTACAATGAGCAGTTCTTC.